These 30 T cell receptor beta chains came from one sample sequenced in a study of blood T cell repertoires in COVID-19. Assay: immunoSEQ multiplex PCR; the TCRdb copy retains only in-frame clones and omits some. The data hold 170,000 or so clones, with 70% to 90% observed a single time. Sequencing input: PBMCs or T cells enriched from blood (not recorded which). Receptors originate from a woman aged 45-59 years who had recovered from COVID-19.

DNA for the CDR3: TGTGCCAGCAGTTCGGGGACAGGGCGCTCCTACGAGCAGTACTTC. Residues: CASSSGTGRSYEQYF. The genes are TRBV6-5 and TRBJ2-7; 9 bases line up with TRBD1. The length of the CDR3 is 15 residues. Germline V CDR1 and CDR2: MNHEY, SVGAGI. V was pared by 4 bases and J by 0 bases, with 4 bases of the junction left unmatched.

The rearrangement uses TRBV7-6 and TRBJ2-2; TRBD2 aligns across 11 bases. The CDR3 is 18 amino acids. Germline-derived CDR1 and CDR2 are SGHVS and FNYEAQ. With 1 base clipped from V and 1 base from J, the junction kept 5 bases outside the gene matches. In DNA, the CDR3 is TGTGCCAGCAGCTTAGAACTAGCGGGGGCCATGAACACCGGGGAGCTGTTTTTT. This gives the protein CASSLELAGAMNTGELFF.

The genes are TRBV11-3 and TRBJ1-2; D is ambiguous. V was pared by 5 bases and J by 7 bases, with 14 bases between. The CDR3 extends over 13 amino acids. The V gene's germline CDR1 is SGHNT and CDR2 YENEEA. The CDR3 bases are TGTGCCAGCAGCCAAGAGGTCACGCGTGGCTACACCTTC. Encoded protein: CASSQEVTRGYTF.

The chain couples TRBV14 to TRBJ2-5, with D possibly TRBD1 on 7 matching bases. There are 17 residues in the CDR3. CDR1 and CDR2 (germline): SGHDN, FVKESK. The germline V and J ends were trimmed by 4 bases and 1 base, with 19 bases remaining between them. The CDR3 is CASSLLRTGGGQETQYF. CDR3 DNA sequence: TGTGCCAGCAGCCTCCTCCGGACAGGAGGGGGCCAAGAGACCCAGTACTTC.

The V and J genes are TRBV11-2 and TRBJ1-1; no firm D call. Trimming stripped 2 bases from V and 1 base from J, with 8 bases between. Per germline, CDR1 SGHAT and CDR2 FQNNGV. The CDR3 length is 14 residues. The CDR3 here is CASSLWEGNTEAFF. The CDR3 region has the DNA TGTGCCAGCAGCTTATGGGAGGGGAACACTGAAGCTTTCTTT.

This chain joins TRBV4-2 and TRBJ2-7, with TRBD1 matching over 8 bases. Germline CDR1 is LGHNA and CDR2 is YNFKEQ. With 5 bases clipped from V and 1 base from J, the junction kept 10 bases outside the gene matches. The CDR3 is 16 amino acids. CDR3 bases: TGTGCCAGCAGCGGAGGACAGGGCGGGGCTTCCTACGAGCAGTACTTC. Translation gives CASSGGQGGASYEQYF.

This chain links TRBV7-2 with TRBJ2-6; tentative D call: TRBD1 (5 bases). Trimming removed 2 bases at V and 4 bases at J, with 15 bases between. From germline, CDR1 is SGHTA and CDR2 FQGNSA. This CDR3 has 17 residues. CDR3 DNA: TGTGCCAGCAGCTTAAGGGGCCCCGGCGCGGGGGCCAACGTCCTGACTTTC. Translated, it gives CASSLRGPGAGANVLTF.

The chain couples TRBV5-1 to TRBJ2-1; tentative D call: TRBD1 (6 bases). This CDR3 comprises 14 residues. V was shortened by 4 bases and J by 1 base, with 9 bases between the two germline ends. Germline CDR1 SGHRS, CDR2 YFSETQ. CDR3 residues: CASSADSSYNEQFF. The CDR3 bases are TGCGCCAGCAGCGCGGACAGTTCCTACAATGAGCAGTTCTTC. Looking up the rest from reference TRBV5-1 and TRBJ2-1 gives the full variable domain: KAGVTQTPRYLIKTRGQQVTLSCSPISGHRSVSWYQQTPGQGLQFLFEYFSETQRNKGNFPGRFSGRQFSNSRSEMNVSTLELGDSALYLCASSADSSYNEQFFGPGTRLTVL.

This sequence joins TRBV6-6 and TRBJ2-3; 9 bases map to TRBD2. Germline assignment: CDR1 MNHNY and CDR2 SVGAGI (reference sequence). The trim removed 5 bases at V and 2 bases at J, leaving 8 bases unmatched. This CDR3 contains 16 residues. CDR3 sequence reads: CASSRRLAEVTDTQYF. In DNA form, the CDR3 reads TGTGCCAGCAGTCGGCGACTAGCGGAAGTCACAGATACGCAGTATTTT.

The chain links TRBV6-5 to TRBJ2-2, with 11 bases lining up with TRBD1. Germline CDR1 reads MNHEY; CDR2 reads SVGAGI. V lost 4 bases, J lost 5 bases, and 3 bases stayed unmatched. The CDR3 runs to 15 residues. CDR3 protein: CASSSGTGGTGELFF. The DNA of the CDR3 is TGTGCCAGCAGTTCCGGGACAGGGGGAACCGGGGAGCTGTTTTTT.

The rearrangement joins TRBV30 to TRBJ1-1; 7 bases agree with TRBD1. V dropped 1 base and J dropped 3; count of bases not matched to a gene: 8. Germline assignment: CDR1 GTSNPN and CDR2 SVGIG (reference sequence). The CDR3 runs 15 residues. CDR3 residues: CAWSGGRQGYTEAFF. The CDR3 bases are TGTGCCTGGAGTGGAGGGCGACAGGGATACACTGAAGCTTTCTTT.

This clone was seen once. The genes are TRBV2 and TRBJ1-3, with 7 bases that match TRBD1. This CDR3 contains 15 residues. V was clipped by 6 bases and J by 1 base; unmatched bases: 6. CDR1 is SNHLY, CDR2 FYNNEI, per germline. The CDR3 sequence is CASRAQGSSGNTIYF. As DNA, the CDR3 is TGTGCCAGCAGGGCACAGGGGTCTTCTGGAAACACCATATATTTT.

The chain joins TRBV6-5 to TRBJ2-5, with TRBD2 matching 7 bases. This CDR3 is 14 amino acids long. Germline CDR1 reads MNHEY; CDR2 reads SVGAGI. Trimming cost V 4 bases and J 4 bases; bases outside gene matches: 6. The CDR3 DNA is TGTGCCAGCAGTTTCTCGCGGGGGAGAGAGACCCAGTACTTC. Translated, it gives CASSFSRGRETQYF.

The chain joins TRBV6-2 or TRBV6-3 to TRBJ1-1, with D unclear. CDR1 is MNHEY, CDR2 SVGEGT, per germline. The V end lost 5 bases, the J end lost 1 base, and 14 bases lay between the germline ends. CDR3 length equals 15 residues. CDR3 coding DNA: TGTGCCAGCAGTACTAGGCAGGTGGAGAACACTGAAGCTTTCTTT. The encoded protein is CASSTRQVENTEAFF.

The rearrangement joins TRBV19 to TRBJ2-7; 9 bases line up with TRBD2. Germline V lookup: CDR1 LNHDA, CDR2 SQIVND (reference sequence). The CDR3 totals 16 residues. Trimming took 8 bases from V and 0 from J; bases not matched to a gene: 11. The CDR3 region is CASRIAGEGSSYEQYF. The CDR3 DNA sequence: TGTGCCAGTCGGATAGCGGGGGAGGGGAGCTCCTACGAGCAGTACTTC.

V gene TRBV20-1 combines with J gene TRBJ2-7; D is perhaps TRBD1 (5 bases). The V gene's germline CDR1 is DFQATT and CDR2 SNEGSKA (reference sequence). This CDR3 contains 15 residues. Trimming cost V 3 bases and J 6 bases, with 21 bases left between them. The CDR3 sequence: CSASPNQGIGLEQYF. Written as DNA, the CDR3 is TGCAGTGCTAGTCCCAACCAGGGCATCGGGCTCGAGCAGTACTTC.

The chain has TRBV6-2 or TRBV6-3 and TRBJ1-4; 9 nucleotides line up with TRBD1. This CDR3 has 17 amino acids. Losses at the gene ends were 0 bases for V and 0 bases for J; bases not matched to a gene: 2. In germline, CDR1 is MNHEY, CDR2 SVGEGT. CDR3 residues: CASSYSRDRATNEKLFF. CDR3 bases: TGTGCCAGCAGTTACTCCCGGGACAGGGCAACTAATGAAAAACTGTTTTTT.

This clone was recorded a few times. This chain uses TRBV10-3 with TRBJ2-7; D gene unclear. V shed 6 bases and J shed 2 bases, with 8 bases lying between them. The CDR3 extends over 12 amino acids. The V gene's germline CDR1 is ENHRY and CDR2 SYGVKD. The DNA of the CDR3 is TGTGCCATCAGCCCCGTCCCCTACGAGCAGTACTTC. It is translated as CAISPVPYEQYF.

This chain uses TRBV7-9 with TRBJ1-6; D remains ambiguous. V was clipped by 5 bases and J by 7 bases, with 12 bases between them. CDR1 and CDR2 from the germline V gene are SEHNR and FQNEAQ (reference sequence). CDR3 length: 14 residues. CDR3 in amino acids: CASSPARENSPLHF. In DNA form, the CDR3 reads TGTGCCAGCAGCCCAGCTCGGGAAAATTCACCCCTCCACTTT. The whole variable domain, remainder taken from reference TRBV7-9 and TRBJ1-6, is DTGVSQNPRHKITKRGQNVTFRCDPISEHNRLYWYRQTLGQGPEFLTYFQNEAQLEKSRLLSDRFSAERPKGSFSTLEIQRTEQGDSAMYLCASSPARENSPLHFGNGTRLTVT.

The chain links TRBV7-2 to TRBJ2-7; D might be TRBD2 (7 bases). V was cut by 3 bases and J by 3 bases, with 12 bases left in between. Looked up from germline, CDR1 is SGHTA and CDR2 is FQGNSA. The length of the CDR3 is 14 residues. CDR3 in DNA: TGTGCCAGCAGCTTGCGGGGGCTCTACTACGAGCAGTACTTC. Amino acid sequence: CASSLRGLYYEQYF. Full variable domain (remainder filled in from reference TRBV7-2 and TRBJ2-7): GAGVSQSPSNKVTEKGKDVELRCDPISGHTALYWYRQSLGQGLEFLIYFQGNSAPDKSGLPSDRFSAERTGGSVSTLTIQRTQQEDSAVYLCASSLRGLYYEQYFGPGTRLTVT.

J is TRBJ2-1 and V is TRBV3-1 (or the pseudogene TRBV3-2); 8 nucleotides match TRBD2. The germline gives CDR1 LGHDT, CDR2 YNNKEL (reference sequence). V was clipped by 0 bases and J by 4 bases; unmatched bases: 5. The length of the CDR3 is 16 residues. The CDR3 coding sequence is TGTGCCAGCAGCCAAGAAGCCAGCGGGGGTTACAATGAGCAGTTCTTC. It encodes CASSQEASGGYNEQFF.

Only a few counts were recorded for this clone. CDR3 nucleotide sequence: TGTGCCAGTAGCCGTCGGGTAGGGACAGGATCCTCTGGGGCCAACGTCCTGACTTTC. Translated: CASSRRVGTGSSGANVLTF. The V call is TRBV19, the J call TRBJ2-6, with TRBD1 matching 8 bases. The CDR3 totals 19 residues. V was pared by 6 bases and J by 0 bases, with 13 bases of the junction left unmatched. CDR1 is LNHDA, CDR2 SQIVND, per germline (reference sequence).

This clone was seen once. CDR3 amino acids: CASSIVTGSNYGYTF. DNA of the CDR3: TGTGCCAGTAGTATAGTGACCGGGTCCAACTATGGCTACACCTTC. The rearrangement joins TRBV19 to TRBJ1-2; D gene unclear. This CDR3 spans 15 amino acids. The V and J ends lost 1 base and 2 bases respectively, with 11 bases between them. Per germline, CDR1 LNHDA and CDR2 SQIVND (reference sequence).

The chain couples TRBV5-4 to TRBJ1-4, with 7 positions matching TRBD1. Germline CDR1 SGHNT, CDR2 YYREEE (reference sequence). Trimming took 2 bases from V and 4 from J; bases not matched to a gene: 5. The CDR3 length is 15 residues. The CDR3 loop is CASSFRQGRNEKLFF. CDR3 sequence (DNA): TGTGCCAGCAGCTTCCGACAGGGACGTAATGAAAAACTGTTTTTT.

This rearrangement joins TRBV14 to TRBJ2-3; maybe TRBD2 (6 bases). V was clipped by 2 bases and J by 1 base, with 13 bases between them. Germline lookup yields CDR1 SGHDN and CDR2 FVKESK. This CDR3 is 16 amino acids long. The CDR3 loop is CASSQIRGTGTDTQYF. CDR3 coding DNA: TGTGCCAGCAGCCAAATTCGGGGGACGGGCACAGATACGCAGTATTTT. Full variable domain (remainder filled in from reference TRBV14 and TRBJ2-3): EAGVTQFPSHSVIEKGQTVTLRCDPISGHDNLYWYRRVMGKEIKFLLHFVKESKQDESGMPNNRFLAERTGGTYSTLKVQPAELEDSGVYFCASSQIRGTGTDTQYFGPGTRLTVL.

V gene TRBV7-2 combines with J gene TRBJ2-6, with 7 bases that match TRBD2. This CDR3 has 19 residues. Trimming removed 4 bases from V and 1 base from J; junction bases left unmatched: 13. CDR1 is SGHTA, CDR2 FQGNSA, per germline. The CDR3 region is CASSSLRLGRVSGANVLTF. CDR3 nucleotides: TGTGCCAGCAGCTCCCTTAGGTTGGGGAGGGTGTCTGGGGCCAACGTCCTGACTTTC. The variable domain in full, with the rest retrieved from reference TRBV7-2 and TRBJ2-6, is GAGVSQSPSNKVTEKGKDVELRCDPISGHTALYWYRQSLGQGLEFLIYFQGNSAPDKSGLPSDRFSAERTGGSVSTLTIQRTQQEDSAVYLCASSSLRLGRVSGANVLTFGAGSRLTVL.

The V call is TRBV15, the J call TRBJ2-2; TRBD2 matches 10 bases. The junction had 11 bases not matched to a gene; V was cut back by 5 bases and J by 5 bases. Germline lookup yields CDR1 LNHNV and CDR2 YYDKDF (reference sequence). This CDR3 is built from 17 residues. CDR3 sequence reads: CATSSRGAGGHTGELFF. In DNA, the CDR3 is TGTGCCACCAGCTCCCGAGGAGCGGGGGGGCATACCGGGGAGCTGTTTTTT.

The chain has TRBV7-2 and TRBJ1-1, with a weak D call TRBD1 (6 bases). The CDR3 has 14 amino acids. Germline V gives CDR1 SGHTA, CDR2 FQGNSA. V lost 2 bases and J 5 bases, leaving 12 bases between the germline ends. This CDR3 reads CASSLLQGWTEAFF. The CDR3 bases are TGTGCCAGCAGCTTATTACAGGGATGGACTGAAGCTTTCTTT.

The sample holds one count of this clone. The chain carries TRBV19 and TRBJ2-5; TRBD2 aligns across 7 bases. The CDR3 totals 15 residues. Germline trimming cut 2 bases from V and 7 bases from J; bases unmatched to any gene: 10. Germline CDR1 and CDR2: LNHDA and SQIVND (reference sequence). CDR3 nucleotides: TGTGCCAGTAGTATAACAAGCGGGGTAAGAGGGACCCAGTACTTC. Translation gives CASSITSGVRGTQYF.

The chain combines TRBV4-1 with TRBJ2-3; 8 bases fit TRBD1. The V gene's germline CDR1 is MGHRA and CDR2 YSYEKL. V shed 4 bases and J 0 bases; nucleotides not matched to a gene: 6. This CDR3 region has 16 residues. The CDR3 DNA sequence: TGCGCCAGCAGCCTAAAAGGACAGGGAAGCACAGATACGCAGTATTTT. It codes for CASSLKGQGSTDTQYF.